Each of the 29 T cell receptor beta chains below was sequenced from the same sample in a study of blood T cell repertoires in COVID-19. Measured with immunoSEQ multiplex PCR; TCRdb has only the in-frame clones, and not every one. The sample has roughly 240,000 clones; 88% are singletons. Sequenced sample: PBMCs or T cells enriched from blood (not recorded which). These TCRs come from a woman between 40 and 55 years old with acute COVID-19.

The CDR3 nucleotides read TGTGCCAGCAGTACGGACAGGCTGGTCACTGAAGCTTTCTTT. It specifies CASSTDRLVTEAFF. The chain employs TRBV6-2 or TRBV6-3 and TRBJ1-1; 7 bases are shared with TRBD1. The CDR3 covers 14 residues. Germline V CDR1 and CDR2: MNHEY, SVGEGT. The V gene end was trimmed by 5 bases and the J gene end by 4 bases; junction bases not matched to a gene: 7.

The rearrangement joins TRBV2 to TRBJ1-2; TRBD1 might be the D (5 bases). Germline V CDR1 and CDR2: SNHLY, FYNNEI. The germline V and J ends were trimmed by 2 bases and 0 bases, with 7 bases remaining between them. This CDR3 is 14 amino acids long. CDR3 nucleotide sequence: TGTGCCAGCAGTGAACAGACAGCTAACTATGGCTACACCTTC. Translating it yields CASSEQTANYGYTF.

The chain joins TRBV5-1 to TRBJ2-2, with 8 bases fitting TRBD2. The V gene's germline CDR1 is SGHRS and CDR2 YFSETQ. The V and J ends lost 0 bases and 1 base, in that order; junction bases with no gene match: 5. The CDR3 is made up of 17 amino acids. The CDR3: CASSLASSGLNTGELFF. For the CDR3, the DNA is TGCGCCAGCAGCTTGGCGTCTAGCGGGTTGAACACCGGGGAGCTGTTTTTT.

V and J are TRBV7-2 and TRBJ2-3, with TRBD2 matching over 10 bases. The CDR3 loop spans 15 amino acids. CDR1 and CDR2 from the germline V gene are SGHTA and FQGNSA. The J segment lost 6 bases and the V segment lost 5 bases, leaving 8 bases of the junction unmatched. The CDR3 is CASSRASGSFDTQYF. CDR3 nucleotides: TGTGCCAGCAGCAGGGCTAGCGGGAGTTTCGATACGCAGTATTTT.

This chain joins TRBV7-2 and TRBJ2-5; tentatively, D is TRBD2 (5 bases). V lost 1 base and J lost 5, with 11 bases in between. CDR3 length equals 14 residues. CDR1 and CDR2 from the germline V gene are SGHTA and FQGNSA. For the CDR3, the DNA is TGTGCCAGCAGCTTAGGAGCTAGCCCCGAGACCCAGTACTTC. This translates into CASSLGASPETQYF.

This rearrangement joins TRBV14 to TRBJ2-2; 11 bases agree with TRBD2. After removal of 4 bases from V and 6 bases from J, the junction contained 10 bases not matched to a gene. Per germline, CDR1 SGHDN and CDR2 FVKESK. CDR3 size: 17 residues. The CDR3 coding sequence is TGTGCCAGCAGCCTCCGACTACTAGCGGGGGTTCCCGGGGAGCTGTTTTTT. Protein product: CASSLRLLAGVPGELFF.

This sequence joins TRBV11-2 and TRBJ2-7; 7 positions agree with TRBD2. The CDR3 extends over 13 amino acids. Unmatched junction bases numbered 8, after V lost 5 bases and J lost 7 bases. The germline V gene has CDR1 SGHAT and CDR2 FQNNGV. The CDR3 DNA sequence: TGTGCCAGCAGCCCCAGGGCTAGCGGAGAGCAGTACGTC. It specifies CASSPRASGEQYV.

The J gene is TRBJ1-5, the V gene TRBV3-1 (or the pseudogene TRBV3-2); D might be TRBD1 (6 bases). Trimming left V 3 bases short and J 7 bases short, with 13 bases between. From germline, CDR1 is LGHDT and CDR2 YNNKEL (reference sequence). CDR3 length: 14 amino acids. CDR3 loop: CASSHQGGGQPQHF. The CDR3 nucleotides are TGTGCCAGCAGCCATCAGGGAGGGGGACAGCCCCAGCATTTT.

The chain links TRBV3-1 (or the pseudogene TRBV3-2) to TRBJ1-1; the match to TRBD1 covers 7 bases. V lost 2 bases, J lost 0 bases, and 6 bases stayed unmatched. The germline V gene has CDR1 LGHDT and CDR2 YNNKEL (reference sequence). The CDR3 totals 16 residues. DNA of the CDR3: TGTGCCAGCAGCCAATCTGGGACAGCCATGAACACTGAAGCTTTCTTT. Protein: CASSQSGTAMNTEAFF.

The CDR3, as DNA: TGTGCCAGCACAGACCACAGGGGCGGCGGCTACACCTTC. It encodes CASTDHRGGGYTF. The rearrangement uses TRBV6-5 and TRBJ1-2; the match to TRBD1 covers 7 bases. CDR1 MNHEY and CDR2 SVGAGI come from the germline V gene. The CDR3 has 13 residues. V shed 7 bases, J shed 8 bases, and the junction held 10 bases outside the gene matches.

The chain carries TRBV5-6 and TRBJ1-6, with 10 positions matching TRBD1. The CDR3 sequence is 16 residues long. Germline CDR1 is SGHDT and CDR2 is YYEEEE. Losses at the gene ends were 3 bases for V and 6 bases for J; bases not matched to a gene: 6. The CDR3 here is CASSWTGGTANSPLHF. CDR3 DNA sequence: TGTGCCAGCAGCTGGACAGGGGGAACGGCTAATTCACCCCTCCACTTT.

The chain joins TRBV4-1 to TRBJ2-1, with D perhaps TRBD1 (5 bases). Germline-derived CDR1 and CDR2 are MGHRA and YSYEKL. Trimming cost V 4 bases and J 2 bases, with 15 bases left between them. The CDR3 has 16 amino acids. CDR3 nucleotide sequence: TGCGCCAGCAGCCGCCCTGGGGCGACAACCTACAATGAGCAGTTCTTC. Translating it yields CASSRPGATTYNEQFF.

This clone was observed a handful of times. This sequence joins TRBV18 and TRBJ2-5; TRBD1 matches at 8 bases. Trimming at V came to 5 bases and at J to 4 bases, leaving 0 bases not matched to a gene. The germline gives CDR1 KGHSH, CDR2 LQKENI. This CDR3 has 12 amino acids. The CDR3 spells CASSDRGETQYF. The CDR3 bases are TGTGCCAGCTCAGACAGGGGAGAGACCCAGTACTTC.

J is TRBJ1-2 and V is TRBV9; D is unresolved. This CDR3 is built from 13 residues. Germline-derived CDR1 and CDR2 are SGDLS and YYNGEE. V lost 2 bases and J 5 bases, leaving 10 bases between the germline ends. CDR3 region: CASSVGTEYGYTF. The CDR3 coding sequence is TGTGCCAGCAGCGTCGGCACAGAATATGGCTACACCTTC.

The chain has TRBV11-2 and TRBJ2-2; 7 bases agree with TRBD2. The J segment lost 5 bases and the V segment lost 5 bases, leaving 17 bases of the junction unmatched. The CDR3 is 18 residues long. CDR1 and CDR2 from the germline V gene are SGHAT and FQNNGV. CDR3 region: CASSRTGGSPSVTGELFF. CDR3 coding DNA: TGTGCCAGCAGCCGGACGGGCGGGAGCCCTTCCGTAACCGGGGAGCTGTTTTTT. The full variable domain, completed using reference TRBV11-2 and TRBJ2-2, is EAGVAQSPRYKIIEKRQSVAFWCNPISGHATLYWYQQILGQGPKLLIQFQNNGVVDDSQLPKDRFSAERLKGVDSTLKIQPAKLEDSAVYLCASSRTGGSPSVTGELFFGEGSRLTVL.

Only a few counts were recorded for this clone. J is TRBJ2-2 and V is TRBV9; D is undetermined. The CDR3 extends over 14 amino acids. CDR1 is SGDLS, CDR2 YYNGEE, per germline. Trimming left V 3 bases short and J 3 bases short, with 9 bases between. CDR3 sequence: CASSAEPHTGELFF. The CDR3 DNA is TGTGCCAGCAGCGCGGAGCCTCACACCGGGGAGCTGTTTTTT.

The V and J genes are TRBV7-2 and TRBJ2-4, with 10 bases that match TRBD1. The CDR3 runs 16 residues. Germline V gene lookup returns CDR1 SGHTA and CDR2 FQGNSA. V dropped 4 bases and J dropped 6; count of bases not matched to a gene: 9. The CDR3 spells CASSSLTGGSGNIQYF. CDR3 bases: TGTGCCAGCAGCTCCCTGACAGGGGGCTCTGGAAACATTCAGTACTTC.

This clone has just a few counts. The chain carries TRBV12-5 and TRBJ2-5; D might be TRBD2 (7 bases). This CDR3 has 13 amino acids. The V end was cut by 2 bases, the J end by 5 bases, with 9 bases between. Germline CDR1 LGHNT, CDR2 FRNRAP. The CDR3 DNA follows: TGTGCTAGTGGTTTGAGGGGGGGGGAGACCCAGTACTTC. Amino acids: CASGLRGGETQYF.

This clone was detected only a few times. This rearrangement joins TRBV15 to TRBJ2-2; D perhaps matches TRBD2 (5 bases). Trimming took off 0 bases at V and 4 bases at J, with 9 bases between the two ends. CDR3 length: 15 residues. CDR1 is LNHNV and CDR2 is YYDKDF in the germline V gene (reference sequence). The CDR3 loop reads CATSRDGVGTGELFF. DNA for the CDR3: TGTGCCACCAGCAGAGACGGGGTGGGCACCGGGGAGCTGTTTTTT.

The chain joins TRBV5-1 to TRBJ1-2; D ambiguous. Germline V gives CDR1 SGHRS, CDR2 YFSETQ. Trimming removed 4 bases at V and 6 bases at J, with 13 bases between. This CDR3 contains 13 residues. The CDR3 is CASSPQAPDGYTF. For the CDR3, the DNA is TGCGCCAGCAGCCCCCAGGCTCCCGATGGCTACACCTTC.

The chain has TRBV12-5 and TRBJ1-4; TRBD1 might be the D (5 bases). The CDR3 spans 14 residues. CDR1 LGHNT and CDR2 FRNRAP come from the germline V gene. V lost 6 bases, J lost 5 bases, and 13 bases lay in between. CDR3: CASGARKGNEKLFF. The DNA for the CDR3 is TGTGCTAGTGGGGCCCGTAAGGGGAATGAAAAACTGTTTTTT.

The CDR3 here is CATSSPRDSGFYNEQFF. The CDR3 region has the DNA TGTGCCACCAGCAGCCCCCGGGACTCGGGATTTTACAATGAGCAGTTCTTC. The V call is TRBV15, the J call TRBJ2-1; D is possibly TRBD2 (6 bases). The CDR3 is 17 amino acids. In germline, CDR1 is LNHNV, CDR2 YYDKDF (reference sequence). Trimming removed 3 bases at V and 4 bases at J, with 19 bases between.

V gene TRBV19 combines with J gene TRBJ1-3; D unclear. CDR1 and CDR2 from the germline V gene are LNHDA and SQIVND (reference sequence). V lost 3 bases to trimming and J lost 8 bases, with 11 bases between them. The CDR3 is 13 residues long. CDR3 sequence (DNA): TGTGCCAGTAGTATTAAAGGCGGTGACACCATATATTTT. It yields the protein CASSIKGGDTIYF.

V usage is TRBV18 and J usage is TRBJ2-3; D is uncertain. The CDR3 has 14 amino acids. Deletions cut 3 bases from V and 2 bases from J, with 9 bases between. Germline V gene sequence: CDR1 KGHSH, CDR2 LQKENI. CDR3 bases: TGTGCCAGCTCACCTCTACCCTACACAGATACGCAGTATTTT. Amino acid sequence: CASSPLPYTDTQYF. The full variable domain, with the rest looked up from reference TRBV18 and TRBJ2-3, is NAGVMQNPRHLVRRRGQEARLRCSPMKGHSHVYWYRQLPEEGLKFMVYLQKENIIDESGMPKERFSAEFPKEGPSILRIQQVVRGDSAAYFCASSPLPYTDTQYFGPGTRLTVL.

The CDR3 DNA is TGTGCCAGCAGTCAGACTAACCCTAGCACAGATACGCAGTATTTT. Protein: CASSQTNPSTDTQYF. The V gene is TRBV6-5, the J gene TRBJ2-3, with D tentatively TRBD2 (5 bases). The CDR3 runs 15 residues. Germline values: CDR1 MNHEY, CDR2 SVGAGI. Trimming shortened V by 5 bases and J by 0 bases, and 12 bases separated the two germline ends.

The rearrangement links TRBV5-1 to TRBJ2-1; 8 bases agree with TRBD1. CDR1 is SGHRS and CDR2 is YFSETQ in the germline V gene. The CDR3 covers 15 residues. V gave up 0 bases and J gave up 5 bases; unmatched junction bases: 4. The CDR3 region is CASSLAGQGNNEQFF. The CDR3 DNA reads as TGCGCCAGCAGCTTGGCCGGACAGGGTAACAATGAGCAGTTCTTC.

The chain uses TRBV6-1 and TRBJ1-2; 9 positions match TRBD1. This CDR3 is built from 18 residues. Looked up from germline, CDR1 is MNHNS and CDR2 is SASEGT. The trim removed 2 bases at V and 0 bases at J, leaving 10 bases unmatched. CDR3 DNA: TGTGCCAGCAGTGAACCCGGACAGGGGCCTTCAGCTAACTATGGCTACACCTTC. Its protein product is CASSEPGQGPSANYGYTF.

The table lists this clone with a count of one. CDR3 protein: CASSPGQGPEAFF. For the CDR3, the DNA is TGTGCCAGCAGCCCCGGACAGGGGCCTGAAGCTTTCTTT. The V gene is TRBV6-5, the J gene TRBJ1-1; 9 bases line up with TRBD1. Germline CDR1 and CDR2: MNHEY and SVGAGI. The trim removed 6 bases at V and 6 bases at J, leaving 5 bases unmatched. The CDR3 is 13 amino acids.

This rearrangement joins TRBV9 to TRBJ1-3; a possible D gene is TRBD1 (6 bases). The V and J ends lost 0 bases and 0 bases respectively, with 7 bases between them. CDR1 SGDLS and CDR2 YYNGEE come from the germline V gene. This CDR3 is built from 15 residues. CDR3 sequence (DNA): TGTGCCAGCAGCGTAGAAGGGGGCTCTGGAAACACCATATATTTT. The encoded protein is CASSVEGGSGNTIYF. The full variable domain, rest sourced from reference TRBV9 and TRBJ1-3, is DSGVTQTPKHLITATGQRVTLRCSPRSGDLSVYWYQQSLDQGLQFLIQYYNGEERAKGNILERFSAQQFPDLHSELNLSSLELGDSALYFCASSVEGGSGNTIYFGEGSWLTVV.